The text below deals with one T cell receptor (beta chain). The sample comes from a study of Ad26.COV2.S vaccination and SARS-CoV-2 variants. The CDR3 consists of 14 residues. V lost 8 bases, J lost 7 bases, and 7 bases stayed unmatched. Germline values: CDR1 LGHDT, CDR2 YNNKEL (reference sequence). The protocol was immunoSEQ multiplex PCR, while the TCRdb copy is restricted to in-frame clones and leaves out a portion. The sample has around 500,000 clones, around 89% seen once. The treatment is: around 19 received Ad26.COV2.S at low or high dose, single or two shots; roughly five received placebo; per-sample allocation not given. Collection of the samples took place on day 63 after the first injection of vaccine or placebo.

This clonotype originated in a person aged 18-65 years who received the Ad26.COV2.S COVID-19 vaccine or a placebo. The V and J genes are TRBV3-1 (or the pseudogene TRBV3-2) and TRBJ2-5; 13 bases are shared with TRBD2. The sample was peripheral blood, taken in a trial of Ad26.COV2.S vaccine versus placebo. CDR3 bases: TGTGCCAGCTTCTCACTAGCGGGAGGGGCGACCCAGTACTTC. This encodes CASFSLAGGATQYF.